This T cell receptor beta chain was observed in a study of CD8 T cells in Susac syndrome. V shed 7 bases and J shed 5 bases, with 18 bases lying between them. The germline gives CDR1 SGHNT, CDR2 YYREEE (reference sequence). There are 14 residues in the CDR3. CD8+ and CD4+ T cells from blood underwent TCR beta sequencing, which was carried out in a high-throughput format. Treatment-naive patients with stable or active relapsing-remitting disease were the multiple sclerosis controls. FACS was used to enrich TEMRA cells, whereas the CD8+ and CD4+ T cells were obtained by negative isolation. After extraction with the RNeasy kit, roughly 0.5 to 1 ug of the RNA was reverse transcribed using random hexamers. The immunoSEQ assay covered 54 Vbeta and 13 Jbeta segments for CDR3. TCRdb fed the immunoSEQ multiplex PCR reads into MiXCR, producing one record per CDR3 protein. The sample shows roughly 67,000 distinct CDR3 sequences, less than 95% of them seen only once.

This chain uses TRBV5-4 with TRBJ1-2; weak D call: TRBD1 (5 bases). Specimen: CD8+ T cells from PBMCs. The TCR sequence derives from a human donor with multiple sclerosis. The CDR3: CASGPRGPGYGYTF. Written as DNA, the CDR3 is TGTGCCAGCGGACCCCGGGGACCGGGGTATGGCTACACCTTC.